The 24 T cell receptor beta chains in this list originate from one sample, sequenced in a study of cytomegalovirus exposure and HLA in healthy donors. Amplification used 60 Vbeta primers and 13 Jbeta primers. Some clones are missing from TCRdb's copy, which holds only in-frame ones; the method was immunoSEQ multiplex PCR. The repertoire holds 81,000 or so clones, with 77% as singletons. Input material: PBMCs. The source of these receptors is a man between 45 and 60 years old in good health and CMV-seropositive.

The gene calls are TRBV11-1 and TRBJ2-5; TRBD1 is a possible D gene (5 bases). The CDR3 covers 15 residues. Between the trimmed V and J ends, which lost 4 bases and 4 bases, there was a span of 16 bases. Germline lookup yields CDR1 SGHAT and CDR2 FQDESV (reference sequence). CDR3 region: CASSSNTGIGETQYF. The CDR3 region has the DNA TGTGCCAGCAGCTCGAACACAGGTATTGGAGAGACCCAGTACTTC.

The rearrangement joins TRBV11-3 to TRBJ2-5, with 7 bases that match TRBD1. This CDR3 has 13 amino acids. The ends lost 5 bases at V and 5 bases at J; junction bases unmatched: 5. The germline gives CDR1 SGHNT, CDR2 YENEEA. Written as DNA, the CDR3 is TGTGCCAGCAGCCCCGGGACAGCCGAGACCCAGTACTTC. Its protein is CASSPGTAETQYF.

The gene calls are TRBV19 and TRBJ2-7, with 13 bases matching TRBD2. The junction had 1 base not matched to a gene; V was cut back by 4 bases and J by 4 bases. CDR1 and CDR2 (germline): LNHDA, SQIVND (reference sequence). This CDR3 has 14 amino acids. CDR3 sequence reads: CASSRTSGRYEQYF. CDR3 DNA sequence: TGTGCCAGTAGTAGGACTAGCGGGAGATACGAGCAGTACTTC.

The rearrangement links TRBV14 to TRBJ1-6; D unclear. Trimming stripped 8 bases from V and 7 bases from J, with 12 bases between. Germline V gene lookup returns CDR1 SGHDN and CDR2 FVKESK. This CDR3 spans 13 amino acids. In nucleotides, the CDR3 is TGTGCCAGCGCCGCCCGAGGCAATTCACCCCTCCACTTT. This codes for CASAARGNSPLHF.

The J gene is TRBJ1-1, the V gene TRBV6-1; tentatively, D is TRBD1 (5 bases). This CDR3 region has 13 residues. The germline V gene has CDR1 MNHNS and CDR2 SASEGT. V was clipped by 5 bases and J by 1 base, with 8 bases between them. The CDR3 spells CASSFGGNTEAFF. The CDR3 coding sequence is TGTGCCAGCAGTTTCGGGGGGAACACTGAAGCTTTCTTT.

A remark on this clone: The sample carries other DNA sequences with the same CDR3. The CDR3 bases are TGTGCCACCGTCCCCTCCTTTGGAAACACCATATATTTT. It is translated as CATVPSFGNTIYF. V usage is TRBV15 and J usage is TRBJ1-3; D is uncertain. The CDR3 extends over 13 amino acids. The V end was cut by 8 bases, the J end by 3 bases, with 11 bases between. Germline CDR1 LNHNV, CDR2 YYDKDF (reference sequence).

The chain is built from TRBV29-1 and TRBJ2-3; 8 nucleotides line up with TRBD2. CDR3 length equals 15 residues. Trimming took 6 bases from V and 4 from J; bases not matched to a gene: 12. Germline loops: CDR1 SQVTM, CDR2 ANQGSEA. The CDR3 bases are TGCAGCGTGGGGCTTGGGCTAGCGGGTTCAGATACGCAGTATTTT. Encoded protein: CSVGLGLAGSDTQYF.

The chain has TRBV10-3 and TRBJ2-2; the D gene is possibly TRBD2 (6 bases). Germline V CDR1 and CDR2: ENHRY, SYGVKD. Trimming left V 8 bases short and J 4 bases short, with 14 bases between. The CDR3 extends over 14 amino acids. In DNA form, the CDR3 reads TGTGCCATCTCTGGCGAGCGGGCCACCGGGGAGCTGTTTTTT. This codes for CAISGERATGELFF.

The rearrangement links TRBV21-1 to TRBJ1-2. TRBV21-1 counts as a pseudogene. The CDR3 loop spans 14 amino acids. The CDR3 region is CASSRSPREYGYTF. DNA of the CDR3: TGTGCCAGCAGCAGGAGCCCCCGGGAATATGGCTACACCTTC.

The rearrangement links TRBV30 to TRBJ2-1; 7 nucleotides align to TRBD1. The CDR3 is 15 amino acids. The V gene's germline CDR1 is GTSNPN and CDR2 SVGIG (reference sequence). With V trimmed by 8 bases and J by 0 bases, 10 bases remained unmatched. The CDR3 loop is CARQGSMPSYNEQFF. As DNA, the CDR3 is TGTGCCAGACAGGGATCCATGCCCTCCTACAATGAGCAGTTCTTC.

The chain employs TRBV15 and TRBJ2-1; D call uncertain. Trimming shortened V by 3 bases and J by 0 bases, and 6 bases separated the two germline ends. The CDR3 runs 14 residues. The germline gives CDR1 LNHNV, CDR2 YYDKDF (reference sequence). The CDR3: CATSSGASYNEQFF. CDR3 bases: TGTGCCACCAGCAGTGGAGCCTCCTACAATGAGCAGTTCTTC.

This chain uses TRBV30 with TRBJ2-7; possible D gene TRBD1, 5 bases. CDR3 size: 11 residues. Germline CDR1 reads GTSNPN; CDR2 reads SVGIG (reference sequence). Trimming took 2 bases from V and 4 from J, leaving 6 bases between them. Here the CDR3 DNA reads TGTGCCTGGAGTAGGGGTTACGAGCAGTACTTC. It is translated as CAWSRGYEQYF.

The chain links TRBV5-1 to TRBJ2-3, with 10 nucleotides matching TRBD2. Germline CDR1 is SGHRS and CDR2 is YFSETQ. The CDR3 totals 14 residues. J was trimmed by 10 bases and V by 5 bases; bases with no gene match: 10. Here the CDR3 reads CASSELAGVHPQYF. The CDR3 DNA reads TGCGCCAGCAGTGAGCTAGCGGGAGTTCACCCGCAGTATTTT.

The J gene is TRBJ2-1, the V gene TRBV4-1, with 8 bases that match TRBD1. J lost 8 bases, V lost 0 bases, and 6 bases had no gene match. The length of the CDR3 is 15 residues. The germline V gene encodes CDR1 MGHRA and CDR2 YSYEKL. The CDR3: CASSQDGQGRDEQFF. The DNA for the CDR3 is TGCGCCAGCAGCCAAGATGGACAGGGTAGGGATGAGCAGTTCTTC.

The rearrangement links TRBV5-1 to TRBJ2-1; D gene unclear. The CDR3 is made up of 15 amino acids. Trimming cost V 0 bases and J 0 bases, with 7 bases left between them. Germline CDR1 SGHRS, CDR2 YFSETQ. In DNA, the CDR3 is TGCGCCAGCAGCTTGGCGGTTTTCTCCTACAATGAGCAGTTCTTC. Translated, it gives CASSLAVFSYNEQFF. Based on the CDR3 plus reference TRBV5-1 and TRBJ2-1, the full variable domain is KAGVTQTPRYLIKTRGQQVTLSCSPISGHRSVSWYQQTPGQGLQFLFEYFSETQRNKGNFPGRFSGRQFSNSRSEMNVSTLELGDSALYLCASSLAVFSYNEQFFGPGTRLTVL.

The chain is built from TRBV30 and TRBJ1-5; D gene unclear. V lost 3 bases and J lost 3, with 12 bases in between. This CDR3 has 14 residues. CDR1 and CDR2 (germline): GTSNPN, SVGIG (reference sequence). CDR3 coding DNA: TGTGCCTGGAGCGGTACAGCGGTCAATCAGCCCCAGCATTTT. Residues: CAWSGTAVNQPQHF.

This chain connects TRBV6-4 to TRBJ2-1; 8 nucleotides agree with TRBD2. The V gene end was trimmed by 4 bases and the J gene end by 2 bases; junction bases not matched to a gene: 4. This CDR3 comprises 15 residues. CDR1 and CDR2 from the germline V gene are MRHNA and SNTAGT. The CDR3, as DNA: TGTGCCAGCAGTGCCACTAGCGGAGCCTACAATGAGCAGTTCTTC. Translating it yields CASSATSGAYNEQFF.

The chain links TRBV5-1 to TRBJ2-5; 8 bases align to TRBD2. The CDR3 is 16 residues long. The germline CDR1 and CDR2 sequences are SGHRS and YFSETQ. V lost 2 bases, J lost 5 bases, and 11 bases stayed unmatched. Here the CDR3 reads CASSFSVAGPRETQYF. The DNA of the CDR3 is TGCGCCAGCAGCTTTTCGGTAGCGGGGCCTAGGGAGACCCAGTACTTC.

The rearrangement uses TRBV7-2 and TRBJ1-5; possible D gene TRBD1, 6 bases. V lost 5 bases and J lost 3, with 8 bases in between. Per the germline V gene, CDR1 is SGHTA and CDR2 is FQGNSA. The CDR3 contains 13 residues. CDR3 sequence: CASSGGFNQPQHF. CDR3 sequence (DNA): TGTGCCAGCAGCGGGGGCTTCAATCAGCCCCAGCATTTT.

To note about this clone: A read error may produce the germline difference seen at one junction end. The J gene is TRBJ2-6, the V gene TRBV18; 9 bases fit TRBD1. The length of the CDR3 is 18 residues. Germline V gives CDR1 KGHSH, CDR2 LQKENI. CDR3 residues: CASSPWTGVNSGANGLTF. In DNA, the CDR3 is TGTGCCAGCTCACCATGGACAGGGGTAAACTCTGGGGCCAACGGCCTGACTTTC.

As DNA, the CDR3 is TGTGCCAGCACTCGGAGATTGGAGGGCCCCTCCTACGAGCAGTACTTC. It encodes CASTRRLEGPSYEQYF. The chain recombines TRBV14 with TRBJ2-7, with D possibly being TRBD2 (6 bases). Germline CDR1 SGHDN, CDR2 FVKESK. The CDR3 has 16 amino acids. V shed 7 bases and J shed 0 bases, with 19 bases lying between them.

This clone was seen a single time. The J gene is TRBJ1-1, the V gene TRBV10-3; a weak D match, TRBD1 (5 bases). The CDR3 loop spans 14 amino acids. Germline V CDR1 and CDR2: ENHRY, SYGVKD. Trimming removed 2 bases from V and 1 base from J, with 8 bases in between. The CDR3 DNA is TGTGCCATCAGTGAGGGTAGGGGGAACACTGAAGCTTTCTTT. It codes for CAISEGRGNTEAFF.

This clone was recorded a few times. V and J are TRBV5-1 and TRBJ1-4; a possible D gene is TRBD1 (5 bases). The CDR3 extends over 14 amino acids. Germline V gene lookup returns CDR1 SGHRS and CDR2 YFSETQ. V was cut by 1 base and J by 7 bases, with 11 bases left in between. The CDR3 reads CASSLQGGGEKLFF. CDR3 coding DNA: TGCGCCAGCAGCTTGCAGGGAGGAGGTGAAAAACTGTTTTTT.

The rearrangement links TRBV7-6 to TRBJ2-5; no firm D call. The length of the CDR3 is 13 residues. The V and J ends lost 1 base and 4 bases respectively, with 7 bases between them. Germline-derived CDR1 and CDR2 are SGHVS and FNYEAQ. The CDR3 region is CASSLVRVETQYF. The CDR3 DNA sequence: TGTGCCAGCAGCTTAGTACGAGTAGAGACCCAGTACTTC.